These 24 T cell receptor beta chains share one sample of origin, sequenced in a study of T-cell reconstitution after alpha-beta-depleted transplantation in children. Unique molecular identifiers were built into the TCRbeta library. Via MiXCR, TCRdb re-called the PCR reads, giving one row per CDR3 protein. This table has fewer than 700,000 distinct CDR3 sequences, around 13% appearing once. The specimen comprised PBMCs, mostly from graft donor cells, sampled 360 days after TCRalphabeta/CD19-depleted stem cell transplant. The receptors here all came from a male patient aged 10 to 17 who had a stem cell transplant for acute myeloid leukemia, so the T cells may come from the graft donor.

The rearrangement links TRBV11-2 to TRBJ2-3, with D uncertain. The CDR3 runs to 12 residues. Germline loops: CDR1 SGHAT, CDR2 FQNNGV. The V end was cut by 9 bases, the J end by 5 bases, with 12 bases between. In nucleotides, the CDR3 is TGTGCCAGTGCAAGCGTCGGAGATACGCAGTATTTT. Its translation is CASASVGDTQYF.

As for this clonotype: This clone may be a read error of a much larger clone one base away. The genes are TRBV7-2 and TRBJ2-4, with a possible D match to TRBD2 (5 bases). The CDR3 covers 14 residues. Per the germline V gene, CDR1 is SGHTA and CDR2 is FQGNSA. The CDR3 loop is CASSLATGGNSQYF. Written as DNA, the CDR3 is TGTGCCAGCAGCTTAGCGACCGGAGGAAACAGTCAGTACTTC.

The chain recombines TRBV7-9 with TRBJ2-7, with a possible D match to TRBD2 (6 bases). Deletions cut 4 bases from V and 2 bases from J, with 18 bases between. There are 16 residues in the CDR3. The germline V gene encodes CDR1 SEHNR and CDR2 FQNEAQ (reference sequence). The chain's CDR3 is CASSSQGAGPPYEQYF. The CDR3 nucleotides are TGTGCCAGCAGCTCCCAAGGAGCGGGTCCTCCCTACGAGCAGTACTTC.

V is TRBV12-3 or TRBV12-4 and J is TRBJ2-7, with 9 bases identical to TRBD1. The CDR3 length is 15 residues. V shed 5 bases and J 7 bases; nucleotides not matched to a gene: 12. Written as DNA, the CDR3 is TGTGCCAGCAGTGCCGACAGGGGGATATGGGAAGAGCAGTACTTC. Residues: CASSADRGIWEEQYF.

This clonotype appeared a few times. This chain links TRBV21-1 with TRBJ2-6; the D call of TRBD1 is as the table states it, not checked on the DNA. TRBV21-1 is classified as a pseudogene. This CDR3 comprises 22 residues. Here the CDR3 reads CASSKALNKGPEKTSGANVLTF. The DNA for the CDR3 is TGTGCCAGCAGCAAAGCGCTTAACAAGGGGCCGGAAAAGACCTCTGGGGCCAACGTCCTGACTTTC.

This clonotype has a handful of counts. J is TRBJ2-1 and V is TRBV7-2, with 10 nucleotides matching TRBD2. V shed 2 bases and J 7 bases; nucleotides not matched to a gene: 5. This CDR3 comprises 15 residues. The germline gives CDR1 SGHTA, CDR2 FQGNSA. CDR3 DNA: TGTGCCAGCAGCTTAACATCTAGCGGGAGTAATGAGCAGTTCTTC. Translated, it gives CASSLTSSGSNEQFF.

This clonotype appeared a few times. One end of the junction is discordant with germline, which a read error may explain. The chain carries TRBV6-2 or TRBV6-3 and TRBJ2-7; D is uncertain. Germline assignment: CDR1 MNHEY and CDR2 SVGEGT. The CDR3 has 11 amino acids. The CDR3 here is CASSNSPTQYF. The CDR3 bases are TGTGCCAGCAGTAACTCTCCTACGCAGTACTTC.

The table lists this clonotype with a few counts. V usage is TRBV27 and J usage is TRBJ2-3; D is possibly TRBD1 or TRBD2 (5 bases each). The length of the CDR3 is 14 residues. CDR1 MNHEY and CDR2 SMNVEV come from the germline V gene (reference sequence). V lost 5 bases, J lost 5 bases, and 14 bases lay in between. The CDR3 protein is CASSLSRGVDTQYF. CDR3 DNA sequence: TGTGCCAGCAGTCTCTCCAGAGGGGTAGATACGCAGTATTTT.

This clonotype turned up a few times. The chain has TRBV7-2 and TRBJ2-1; D might be TRBD2 (5 bases). The CDR3 has 15 amino acids. Germline V lookup: CDR1 SGHTA, CDR2 FQGNSA. V lost 6 bases, J lost 13 bases, and 25 bases lay in between. The CDR3 DNA is TGTGCCAGCAGTACCGACTCAAGCGGCGAGCGCCGACAGTTCTTC. Translation gives CASSTDSSGERRQFF.

This chain joins TRBV20-1 and TRBJ1-5; TRBD1 agrees at 10 bases. CDR1 DFQATT and CDR2 SNEGSKA come from the germline V gene (reference sequence). This CDR3 is 11 amino acids long. The CDR3 loop is CTGTGDQPQHF. The DNA for the CDR3 is TGCACCGGGACAGGGGATCAGCCCCAGCATTTT.

The gene calls are TRBV28 and TRBJ2-1, with 9 positions matching TRBD2. CDR3 length: 19 amino acids. Looked up from germline, CDR1 is MDHEN and CDR2 is SYDVKM. V was pared by 7 bases and J by 0 bases, with 16 bases of the junction left unmatched. CDR3 nucleotides: TGTGCCAGCACCCTTCTCTCCGGACTAGCGACGAGCTCCTACAATGAGCAGTTCTTC. This codes for CASTLLSGLATSSYNEQFF.

The CDR3 nucleotides are TGTGCCAGCAGCTTAGCGCTGGCGGGGAATCTCTACGAGCAGTACTTC. As protein: CASSLALAGNLYEQYF. This chain joins TRBV7-2 and TRBJ2-7, with TRBD2 as a possible D gene (6 bases). The germline V gene has CDR1 SGHTA and CDR2 FQGNSA. The CDR3 consists of 16 residues. Trimming pared 0 bases from V and 3 bases from J, leaving 15 bases between.

In its sample, this clonotype was seen many times. J is TRBJ2-1 and V is TRBV3-1; 8 positions match TRBD2. This CDR3 is built from 17 residues. After removal of 4 bases from V and 0 bases from J, the junction contained 8 bases not matched to a gene. CDR1 is LGHDT, CDR2 YNNKEL, per germline (reference sequence). CDR3 protein: CASSLFGRGSSYNEQFF. For the CDR3, the DNA is TGTGCCAGCAGCCTCTTCGGGAGGGGGAGCTCCTACAATGAGCAGTTCTTC.

The chain is built from TRBV9 and TRBJ1-2; D is uncertain. V was clipped by 3 bases and J by 9 bases, with 9 bases between them. The CDR3 has 11 amino acids. CDR1 is SGDLS, CDR2 YYNGEE, per germline. The CDR3 protein is CASSGIGSYTF. DNA of the CDR3: TGTGCCAGCAGCGGCATTGGGAGCTACACCTTC.

The chain joins TRBV5-4 to TRBJ2-2, with D possibly being TRBD1 (6 bases). There are 15 residues in the CDR3. With 9 bases removed from V and 3 bases from J, the gap between germline ends came to 18 bases. In germline, CDR1 is SGHNT, CDR2 YYREEE (reference sequence). The CDR3: CATTGTSGYTGELFF. The DNA for the CDR3 is TGTGCCACTACCGGGACATCGGGCTACACCGGGGAGCTGTTTTTT.

The chain uses TRBV7-2 and TRBJ2-7; 12 nucleotides line up with TRBD1. The CDR3 spans 15 residues. The junction had 7 bases not matched to a gene; V was cut back by 3 bases and J by 7 bases. Germline-derived CDR1 and CDR2 are SGHTA and FQGNSA. The chain's CDR3 is CASSLLGQGAGEQYF. The CDR3 nucleotides read TGTGCCAGCAGCTTGCTGGGACAGGGGGCAGGAGAGCAGTACTTC. The full variable domain, rest sourced from reference TRBV7-2 and TRBJ2-7, is GAGVSQSPSNKVTEKGKDVELRCDPISGHTALYWYRQSLGQGLEFLIYFQGNSAPDKSGLPSDRFSAERTGGSVSTLTIQRTQQEDSAVYLCASSLLGQGAGEQYFGPGTRLTVT.

This clonotype was observed a few times. The V call is TRBV10-3, the J call TRBJ1-2; D is unclear. The ends were cut back, 6 bases at V and 6 bases at J, with 11 bases in the middle. From germline, CDR1 is ENHRY and CDR2 SYGVKD. The CDR3 totals 12 residues. For the CDR3, the DNA is TGTGCCATCAGCCGGGAATTTGATGGCTACACCTTC. This codes for CAISREFDGYTF.

The rearrangement joins TRBV29-1 to TRBJ2-6; D remains unclear. The V end lost 4 bases, the J end lost 1 base, and 11 bases lay between the germline ends. The CDR3 has 15 residues. The germline V gene has CDR1 SQVTM and CDR2 ANQGSEA. As DNA, the CDR3 is TGCAGCGTTGGACTTGGAAGGTCTGGGGCCAACGTCCTGACTTTC. Amino acids: CSVGLGRSGANVLTF.

This clonotype was counted at least ten times. The rearrangement uses TRBV11-2 and TRBJ2-3; no reliable D call. V was clipped by 6 bases and J by 3 bases, with 10 bases between them. The V gene's germline CDR1 is SGHAT and CDR2 FQNNGV. The length of the CDR3 is 13 residues. The CDR3, as DNA: TGTGCCAGCAGGGTGGCTAGTACAGATACGCAGTATTTT. The encoded protein is CASRVASTDTQYF.

This chain connects TRBV20-1 to TRBJ2-1; D remains ambiguous. Trimming removed 7 bases from V and 0 bases from J, with 10 bases in between. Germline assignment: CDR1 DFQATT and CDR2 SNEGSKA (reference sequence). The CDR3 covers 13 residues. DNA of the CDR3: TGCAGTGTTCCAAGGTCCTCCTACAATGAGCAGTTCTTC. Translating gives CSVPRSSYNEQFF.

The gene calls are TRBV7-6 and TRBJ2-3; 7 bases fit TRBD2. This CDR3 has 16 residues. Germline CDR1 reads SGHVS; CDR2 reads FNYEAQ. The J segment lost 1 base and the V segment lost 3 bases, leaving 7 bases of the junction unmatched. CDR3 protein: CASSFRPREGTDTQYF. Here the CDR3 DNA reads TGTGCCAGCAGCTTTAGACCACGGGAGGGCACAGATACGCAGTATTTT.

A few counts support this clonotype. The V call is TRBV20-1, the J call TRBJ2-3, with 9 bases that match TRBD2. V trimming: 5 bases; J trimming: 0 bases; junction bases outside the gene matches: 9. Germline-derived CDR1 and CDR2 are DFQATT and SNEGSKA (reference sequence). The CDR3 contains 16 residues. The CDR3 is CSAALGTSLSTDTQYF. The DNA of the CDR3 is TGCAGTGCTGCCCTGGGGACTAGCCTAAGCACAGATACGCAGTATTTT.

The chain combines TRBV11-2 with TRBJ2-7; 9 bases are shared with TRBD2. J lost 5 bases, V lost 5 bases, and 10 bases had no gene match. This CDR3 is 15 amino acids long. The V gene's germline CDR1 is SGHAT and CDR2 FQNNGV. CDR3: CASSRLAAFLNEQYF. The CDR3 bases are TGTGCCAGCAGCCGACTAGCGGCATTCCTCAACGAGCAGTACTTC.

V gene TRBV20-1 combines with J gene TRBJ1-6; D is possibly TRBD1 (5 bases). Germline assignment: CDR1 DFQATT and CDR2 SNEGSKA (reference sequence). This CDR3 has 13 residues. V was pared by 3 bases and J by 8 bases, with 11 bases between. The DNA of the CDR3 is TGCAGTGCTAGCCTCACAGGCGATTCACCCCTCCACTTT. It specifies CSASLTGDSPLHF.